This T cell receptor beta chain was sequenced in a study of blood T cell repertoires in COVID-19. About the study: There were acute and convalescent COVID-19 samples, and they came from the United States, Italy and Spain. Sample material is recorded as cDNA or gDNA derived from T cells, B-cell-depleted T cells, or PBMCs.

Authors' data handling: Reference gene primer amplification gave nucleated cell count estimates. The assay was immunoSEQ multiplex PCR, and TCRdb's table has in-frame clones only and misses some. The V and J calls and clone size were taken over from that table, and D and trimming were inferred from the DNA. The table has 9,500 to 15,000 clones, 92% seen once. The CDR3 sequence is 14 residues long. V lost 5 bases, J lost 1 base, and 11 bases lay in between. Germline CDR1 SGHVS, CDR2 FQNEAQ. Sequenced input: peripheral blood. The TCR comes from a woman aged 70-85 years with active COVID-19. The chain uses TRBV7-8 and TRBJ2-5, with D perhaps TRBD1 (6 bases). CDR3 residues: CASSPRTAQETQYF. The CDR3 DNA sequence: TGTGCCAGCAGCCCCCGGACAGCCCAAGAGACCCAGTACTTC. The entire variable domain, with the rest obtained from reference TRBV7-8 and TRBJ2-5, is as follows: GAGVSQSPRYKVAKRGQDVALRCDPISGHVSLFWYQQALGQGPEFLTYFQNEAQLDKSGLPSDRFFAERPEGSVSTLKIQRTQQEDSAVYLCASSPRTAQETQYFGPGTRLLVL.